One and the same sample provided the 22 T cell receptor beta chains below, sequenced in a study of shared clonotypes between healthy human individuals. Sequencing was performed with immunoSEQ multiplex PCR; in TCRdb, only in-frame clones are kept and a portion is missing. The data contain just over 2,000,000 clones, 90% to 95% of them singletons. Sequenced sample: naive CD4+ T cells sorted from blood. Specified subset: CD45RA+ positively selected. Receptors were obtained from a man between 18 and 29 years old in good health.

The J gene is TRBJ2-7, the V gene TRBV6-1; the D gene could be TRBD1 or TRBD2 (5 bases each). The CDR3 is 15 amino acids. CDR1 and CDR2 from the germline V gene are MNHNS and SASEGT. Deletions cut 0 bases from V and 3 bases from J, with 12 bases between. The CDR3 is CASSEAPGPNYEQYF. CDR3 coding DNA: TGTGCCAGCAGTGAAGCACCGGGACCAAACTACGAGCAGTACTTC.

This sequence joins TRBV6-1 and TRBJ1-2; D gene unclear. Germline assignment: CDR1 MNHNS and CDR2 SASEGT. The CDR3 extends over 14 amino acids. Trimming stripped 8 bases from V and 1 base from J, with 14 bases between. The CDR3 loop is CASSLNGINYGYTF. For the CDR3, the DNA is TGTGCCAGCTCGCTTAACGGTATTAACTATGGCTACACCTTC.

V is TRBV2 and J is TRBJ2-2, with D unresolved. The V end was cut by 8 bases, the J end by 2 bases, with 12 bases between. The germline gives CDR1 SNHLY, CDR2 FYNNEI. This CDR3 comprises 14 residues. The CDR3 spells CASGPQRNTGELFF. The CDR3 DNA is TGTGCCAGCGGCCCACAAAGAAACACCGGGGAGCTGTTTTTT.

The V gene is TRBV6-6, the J gene TRBJ2-7, with D possibly matching TRBD2 (5 bases). The germline V gene has CDR1 MNHNY and CDR2 SVGAGI (reference sequence). This CDR3 spans 16 amino acids. Trimming left V 2 bases short and J 0 bases short, with 14 bases between. The CDR3 bases are TGTGCCAGCAGTTACCCCTCCAGCGGTAGCTCCTACGAGCAGTACTTC. Translation gives CASSYPSSGSSYEQYF.

The CDR3 is CAISVVTANTGELFF. The DNA for the CDR3 is TGTGCCATCAGTGTGGTGACCGCGAACACCGGGGAGCTGTTTTTT. This sequence joins TRBV10-3 and TRBJ2-2; D is unclear. The CDR3 runs to 15 residues. The V end lost 4 bases, the J end lost 0 bases, and 9 bases lay between the germline ends. Germline V gives CDR1 ENHRY, CDR2 SYGVKD.

The chain couples TRBV4-3 to TRBJ1-2; D gene uncertain. V lost 6 bases to trimming and J lost 4 bases, with 6 bases between them. The CDR3 is made up of 11 amino acids. CDR1 is LGHNA, CDR2 YSLEER, per germline. CDR3 sequence (DNA): TGCGCCAGCAGGGATGGCTATGGCTACACCTTC. It yields the protein CASRDGYGYTF.

The rearrangement uses TRBV4-3 and TRBJ2-7; 13 nucleotides match TRBD2. The CDR3 has 17 amino acids. Germline V CDR1 and CDR2: LGHNA, YSLEER. Trimming cost V 0 bases and J 0 bases; bases outside gene matches: 2. CDR3 protein: CASSQEWTSGGSYEQYF. CDR3 coding DNA: TGCGCCAGCAGCCAAGAGTGGACTAGCGGGGGCTCCTACGAGCAGTACTTC.

The chain couples TRBV11-3 to TRBJ1-1, with 7 bases identical to TRBD1. The CDR3 runs 13 residues. Germline V lookup: CDR1 SGHNT, CDR2 YENEEA. V gave up 3 bases and J gave up 7 bases; unmatched junction bases: 5. The CDR3 is CASSFGTDGEAFF. As DNA, the CDR3 is TGTGCCAGCAGCTTCGGGACAGACGGTGAAGCTTTCTTT.

As DNA, the CDR3 is TGTGCCAGCAGCTTCTCAGTGACGAATAATTCACCCCTCCACTTT. It yields the protein CASSFSVTNNSPLHF. The chain uses TRBV7-9 and TRBJ1-6; D unclear. V lost 3 bases to trimming and J lost 5 bases, with 11 bases between them. CDR3 size: 15 residues. The germline gives CDR1 SEHNR, CDR2 FQNEAQ (reference sequence).

As regards this clone: Other nucleotide sequences from this sample produce the same CDR3. The chain uses TRBV30 and TRBJ2-2; D gene uncertain. Germline lookup yields CDR1 GTSNPN and CDR2 SVGIG (reference sequence). CDR3 length equals 13 residues. Trimming removed 1 base at V and 4 bases at J, with 7 bases between. The CDR3: CAWSGGPTGELFF. The CDR3 DNA reads TGTGCCTGGAGTGGTGGTCCCACCGGGGAGCTGTTTTTT.

The rearrangement joins TRBV6-5 to TRBJ2-1; possibly TRBD2 for D (8 bases). Trimming stripped 5 bases from V and 10 bases from J, with 21 bases between. CDR3 length: 15 residues. The germline gives CDR1 MNHEY, CDR2 SVGAGI. CDR3 residues: CASSQGDKGGREQFF. The CDR3 DNA reads TGTGCCAGCAGTCAGGGGGACAAAGGCGGGAGGGAGCAGTTCTTC.

The V and J genes are TRBV9 and TRBJ2-7, with TRBD2 as a possible D gene (6 bases). This CDR3 region has 16 residues. V lost 0 bases, J lost 5 bases, and 18 bases lay in between. The V gene's germline CDR1 is SGDLS and CDR2 YYNGEE. CDR3 region: CASSVAGRGGSDEQYF. The CDR3 DNA is TGTGCCAGCAGCGTAGCTGGGCGGGGAGGATCTGACGAGCAGTACTTC.

This clone was detected a few times. The chain has TRBV5-6 and TRBJ2-7, with 7 positions matching TRBD1. The V and J ends lost 4 bases and 3 bases, in that order; junction bases with no gene match: 7. The CDR3 extends over 14 amino acids. Germline loops: CDR1 SGHDT, CDR2 YYEEEE. The CDR3 coding sequence is TGTGCCAGCAGCCCGGACCGACAGGGCTACGAGCAGTACTTC. It yields the protein CASSPDRQGYEQYF.

This chain links TRBV6-1 with TRBJ2-3; 7 bases are a match to TRBD2. This CDR3 is built from 16 residues. V was pared by 1 base and J by 4 bases, with 8 bases of the junction left unmatched. The V gene's germline CDR1 is MNHNS and CDR2 SASEGT. This CDR3 reads CASSEEAGVGADTQYF. The CDR3 nucleotides are TGTGCCAGCAGTGAAGAGGCGGGAGTAGGGGCAGATACGCAGTATTTT.

Comments on this clone: This CDR3 is also generated by other DNA sequences in the sample. The chain carries TRBV30 and TRBJ1-4; no clear D. The length of the CDR3 is 12 residues. The germline V gene has CDR1 GTSNPN and CDR2 SVGIG (reference sequence). The V gene lost 0 bases and the J gene lost 7 bases, with 6 bases spanning the gap. The CDR3 coding sequence is TGTGCCTGGAGTGTACAAGGTGAAAAACTGTTTTTT. Its protein product is CAWSVQGEKLFF.

The rearrangement links TRBV6-5 to TRBJ2-7; 8 bases are shared with TRBD2. Germline CDR1 MNHEY, CDR2 SVGAGI. V lost 0 bases to trimming and J lost 2 bases; unmatched junction nucleotides: 6. This CDR3 region has 16 residues. CDR3 bases: TGTGCCAGCAGTTACTCAAGGGGACTAGTAGCCTACGAGCAGTACTTC. Its translation is CASSYSRGLVAYEQYF.

The gene calls are TRBV7-8 and TRBJ1-1, with 9 nucleotides matching TRBD1. From germline, CDR1 is SGHVS and CDR2 FQNEAQ. V was pared by 5 bases and J by 9 bases, with 13 bases of the junction left unmatched. The CDR3 is 15 amino acids. The CDR3 bases are TGTGCCAGCAGCGGAGGGGGACAGGGAGGACTCCAAGCTTTCTTT. This sequence encodes CASSGGGQGGLQAFF.

The chain uses TRBV18 and TRBJ2-7, with D possibly TRBD2 on 6 matching bases. V was trimmed by 0 bases and J by 5 bases, leaving 14 bases between them. The CDR3 has 15 residues. Germline lookup yields CDR1 KGHSH and CDR2 LQKENI. CDR3 amino acids: CASSPPAGSTHEQYF. The CDR3 nucleotides are TGTGCCAGCTCACCACCTGCGGGGAGTACACACGAGCAGTACTTC.

The J gene is TRBJ1-1, the V gene TRBV5-1; no clear D. Trimming left V 0 bases short and J 5 bases short, with 11 bases between. CDR1 is SGHRS and CDR2 is YFSETQ in the germline V gene. This CDR3 comprises 14 residues. The CDR3 DNA sequence: TGCGCCAGCAGCTTGGCGGGTTGGAGGACTGAAGCTTTCTTT. Protein sequence: CASSLAGWRTEAFF.

The chain carries TRBV5-6 and TRBJ2-2; 7 bases agree with TRBD2. The ends lost 5 bases at V and 7 bases at J; junction bases unmatched: 8. In germline, CDR1 is SGHDT, CDR2 YYEEEE. CDR3 size: 14 residues. CDR3 DNA: TGTGCCAGCAGACTGGGAGGGTATAACGGGGAGCTGTTTTTT. It specifies CASRLGGYNGELFF.

V is TRBV6-5 and J is TRBJ2-5; D gene uncertain. This CDR3 has 13 residues. The ends were cut back, 5 bases at V and 5 bases at J, with 12 bases in the middle. The germline CDR1 and CDR2 sequences are MNHEY and SVGAGI. In DNA form, the CDR3 reads TGTGCCAGCAGTGCCTCTCGCCGGGAGACCCAGTACTTC. Residues: CASSASRRETQYF.

This clone showed up just a few times. Other DNA sequences of this sample code for an identical CDR3. The V gene is TRBV6-6, the J gene TRBJ2-2, with D maybe TRBD1 (6 bases). Trimming removed 4 bases from V and 6 bases from J, with 9 bases in between. This CDR3 contains 13 residues. CDR1 and CDR2 (germline): MNHNY, SVGAGI (reference sequence). The CDR3 region has the DNA TGTGCCAGCAGTTCAGGGGCCGCCGGGGAGCTGTTTTTT. As protein: CASSSGAAGELFF.